This entry lists 32 T cell receptor beta chains sequenced from one sample in a study of T cell repertoires in cytomegalovirus infection. TCRdb reprocessed the reads via MiXCR and lists one record per CDR3 protein. Among approximately 630,000 distinct CDR3 sequences listed, less than 25% were seen once. Sequencing input: CD8+ T cells from PBMCs. These TCRs come from a human donor in good health (CMV status not recorded). Some clones in this sample may be carry-over from other donors' samples.

There are a few counts of this clonotype. The chain joins TRBV25-1 to TRBJ1-2; D ambiguous. This CDR3 is 15 amino acids long. The ends were cut back, 0 bases at V and 4 bases at J, with 12 bases in the middle. The germline V gene has CDR1 MGHDK and CDR2 SYGVNS. CDR3 loop: CASSEYNSEGYGYTF. The CDR3 DNA is TGTGCCAGCAGTGAATATAATTCTGAGGGCTATGGCTACACCTTC.

In this sample, this clonotype turned up a few times. This sequence joins TRBV14 and TRBJ2-3; D is possibly TRBD2 (6 bases). This CDR3 is 13 amino acids long. V lost 0 bases and J 6 bases, leaving 7 bases between the germline ends. Germline CDR1 SGHDN, CDR2 FVKESK. CDR3 nucleotides: TGTGCCAGCAGCCAAGAGGCGGGGGATACGCAGTATTTT. Protein product: CASSQEAGDTQYF.

This sequence joins TRBV15 and TRBJ2-7; D gene ambiguous. The germline V and J ends were trimmed by 5 bases and 0 bases, with 11 bases remaining between them. CDR1 and CDR2 (germline): LNHNV, YYDKDF (reference sequence). The CDR3 contains 14 residues. CDR3 protein: CATSLNLSSYEQYV. The CDR3 DNA reads as TGTGCCACCAGCCTCAACCTTAGCTCCTACGAGCAGTACGTC.

Turning to this clonotype: A much larger clonotype is one base distant, so this may be a read error. The chain links TRBV20-1 to TRBJ2-1; 10 nucleotides align to TRBD1. V dropped 5 bases and J dropped 3; count of bases not matched to a gene: 10. The CDR3 is 16 amino acids. CDR1 and CDR2 (germline): DFQATT, SNEGSKA (reference sequence). This chain's CDR3 is CSASMPGQGYYNEQFF. The CDR3 nucleotides read TGCAGTGCTTCTATGCCGGGACAGGGGTACTACAATGAGCAGTTCTTC.

As to this clonotype: A read error may be the cause here, since a much bigger clone is one base away. The chain recombines TRBV7-6 with TRBJ1-2; weak D call: TRBD1 (5 bases). Germline V gene data show CDR1 as SGHVS and CDR2 as FNYEAQ. The CDR3 totals 13 residues. The CDR3 nucleotides read TGTGCCGGCAGCTTAGGGGCGTTCTATGGCTACACCTTC. Translation: CAGSLGAFYGYTF.

A few counts support this clonotype. The junction does not match germline at one end; this may be a read error. The chain has TRBV4-1 and TRBJ1-2; 8 nucleotides agree with TRBD1. CDR3 size: 13 residues. The germline V gene encodes CDR1 MGHRA and CDR2 YSYEKL. The CDR3 loop reads CASSQIAGGLFAF. CDR3 nucleotides: TGCGCCAGCAGCCAGATCGCAGGGGGCCTTTTCGCCTTC.

The rearrangement uses TRBV6-2 or TRBV6-3 and TRBJ2-7; perhaps TRBD1 as D (6 bases). V lost 5 bases, J lost 0 bases, and 17 bases lay in between. The germline V gene encodes CDR1 MNHEY and CDR2 SVGEGT. This CDR3 region has 16 residues. DNA of the CDR3: TGTGCCAGCAGTCACGGACGACAGGAACCCTCCTACGAGCAGTACTTC. This encodes CASSHGRQEPSYEQYF.

The genes are TRBV6-2 or TRBV6-3 and TRBJ2-7, with no clear D. The V end lost 0 bases, the J end lost 2 bases, and 14 bases lay between the germline ends. Germline CDR1 is MNHEY and CDR2 is SVGEGT. The CDR3 length is 16 residues. The CDR3 DNA sequence: TGTGCCAGCAGTTACTCGATGACGCCGGAGCCCTACGAGCAGTACTTC. Translating gives CASSYSMTPEPYEQYF.

Concerning this clonotype itself: Just one base apart from a much larger clone, this may be a read error. CDR3 amino acids: CTSSWWEETQYF. The CDR3 nucleotides are TGTACCAGCAGCTGGTGGGAAGAGACCCAGTACTTC. The V call is TRBV7-6, the J call TRBJ2-5, with unresolved D. The germline CDR1 and CDR2 sequences are SGHVS and FNYEAQ. This CDR3 has 12 residues.

This clonotype was recorded many times. V and J are TRBV12-5 and TRBJ1-3; unclear D gene. The CDR3 consists of 19 residues. V was trimmed by 3 bases and J by 0 bases, leaving 21 bases between them. Germline loops: CDR1 LGHNT, CDR2 FRNRAP. The CDR3 nucleotides are TGTGCTAGTGGTTTTCTCCTCGGACCGATCTCGAGCTCTGGAAACACCATATATTTT. Translated: CASGFLLGPISSSGNTIYF.

This clonotype was seen repeatedly, ten times or more. This rearrangement joins TRBV7-2 to TRBJ2-3; D unclear. Trimming removed 5 bases at V and 2 bases at J, with 5 bases between. The CDR3 length is 12 residues. Germline lookup yields CDR1 SGHTA and CDR2 FQGNSA. CDR3 sequence reads: CASSPDTDTQYF. CDR3 sequence (DNA): TGTGCCAGCAGCCCCGACACAGATACGCAGTATTTT.

This clonotype was observed many times. The rearrangement links TRBV20-1 to TRBJ2-5; a weak D match, TRBD1 (5 bases). Deletions cut 5 bases from V and 4 bases from J, with 11 bases between. CDR1 and CDR2 (germline): DFQATT, SNEGSKA (reference sequence). The CDR3 runs 12 residues. CDR3 DNA sequence: TGCAGTGCTCTTAGGGGTGGAGAGACCCAGTACTTC. Translated: CSALRGGETQYF.

This clonotype was recorded a few times. The rearrangement links TRBV7-8 to TRBJ2-1; D is unclear. This CDR3 spans 15 amino acids. Trimming removed 5 bases at V and 5 bases at J, with 16 bases between. Germline V lookup: CDR1 SGHVS, CDR2 FQNEAQ. This CDR3 reads CASSTHSGSDNEQFF. For the CDR3, the DNA is TGTGCCAGCAGCACCCATTCCGGTTCCGACAATGAGCAGTTCTTC.

This clonotype has only a few counts. DNA of the CDR3: TGTGCCACCAGTGACAAGGACCGGGACAGCTACGAGCAGTACGTC. This codes for CATSDKDRDSYEQYV. The V and J genes are TRBV24-1 and TRBJ2-7; TRBD1 matches 7 bases. This CDR3 region has 15 residues. The germline gives CDR1 KGHDR, CDR2 SFDVKD. The trim removed 4 bases at V and 3 bases at J, leaving 8 bases unmatched.

This rearrangement joins TRBV24-1 to TRBJ1-5; possible D gene TRBD1, 5 bases. Germline V gene lookup returns CDR1 KGHDR and CDR2 SFDVKD. The CDR3 length is 15 residues. Trimming removed 5 bases at V and 5 bases at J, with 15 bases between. The CDR3 region has the DNA TGTGCCACCAGTGCGGGACTGGGGGTTCATCAGCCCCAGCATTTT. Translating gives CATSAGLGVHQPQHF.

This clonotype showed up just a few times. The V gene is TRBV7-8, the J gene TRBJ2-1, with 8 bases aligning to TRBD2. After removal of 2 bases from V and 5 bases from J, the junction contained 5 bases not matched to a gene. The CDR3 loop spans 15 amino acids. From germline, CDR1 is SGHVS and CDR2 FQNEAQ. DNA for the CDR3: TGTGCCAGCAGCTTAACGGGGGGGATTAACAATGAGCAGTTCTTC. Its protein product is CASSLTGGINNEQFF.

This clonotype was detected many times. The CDR3 nucleotides are TGTGCCAGCAGCCCCAGTGGGGCCTATGGCTACACCTTC. This translates into CASSPSGAYGYTF. The rearrangement joins TRBV7-8 to TRBJ1-2; D perhaps matches TRBD1 (5 bases). Trimming pared 5 bases from V and 4 bases from J, leaving 11 bases between. Germline CDR1 SGHVS, CDR2 FQNEAQ. CDR3 length equals 13 residues.

The sample holds many counts of this clonotype. The rearrangement links TRBV7-2 to TRBJ1-4; D may be TRBD1 (6 bases). CDR1 and CDR2 from the germline V gene are SGHTA and FQGNSA. The V end lost 5 bases, the J end lost 6 bases, and 19 bases lay between the germline ends. The CDR3 is 16 amino acids. For the CDR3, the DNA is TGTGCCAGCAGCCTACGCCCTACAAGGGGGGATGAAAAACTGTTTTTT. Protein: CASSLRPTRGDEKLFF.

Notes on this clonotype: One end of the junction does not line up with germline, which may come from a read error. The J gene is TRBJ2-7, the V gene TRBV7-9; 9 bases map to TRBD2. Germline V gene data show CDR1 as SEHNR and CDR2 as FQNEAQ (reference sequence). CDR3 size: 18 residues. CDR3 coding DNA: TGTGCCAACAGCCCCTGGACAGAACATAGCGGGGGCACCTACGAGCAGTACTTC. Amino acid sequence: CANSPWTEHSGGTYEQYF.

The J gene is TRBJ2-1, the V gene TRBV29-1; 14 nucleotides align to TRBD2. CDR3 length: 16 amino acids. Losses at the gene ends were 4 bases for V and 9 bases for J; bases not matched to a gene: 11. Looked up from germline, CDR1 is SQVTM and CDR2 is ANQGSEA. The DNA for the CDR3 is TGCAGCGTTGGCCCCGGGACTAGCGGGGGTGTAAGTGAGCAGTTCTTC. Translated: CSVGPGTSGGVSEQFF.

This sequence joins TRBV20-1 and TRBJ1-1; a possible D gene is TRBD1 (5 bases). Germline values: CDR1 DFQATT, CDR2 SNEGSKA (reference sequence). This CDR3 comprises 14 residues. V was clipped by 4 bases and J by 6 bases, with 18 bases between them. CDR3 loop: CSAIMPGPRAEAFF. The DNA of the CDR3 is TGCAGTGCTATTATGCCGGGCCCCAGGGCTGAAGCTTTCTTT.

This clonotype was observed a handful of times. The rearrangement uses TRBV29-1 and TRBJ1-2; a weak D match, TRBD1 (5 bases). CDR3 length: 11 residues. CDR1 is SQVTM, CDR2 ANQGSEA, per germline. V was clipped by 3 bases and J by 8 bases, with 10 bases between them. The CDR3 nucleotides read TGCAGCGTTGACGCGGGACCGGGCTACACCTTC. This gives the protein CSVDAGPGYTF. Combining the CDR3 with reference TRBV29-1 and TRBJ1-2 gives the whole variable domain SAVISQKPSRDICQRGTSLTIQCQVDSQVTMMFWYRQQPGQSLTLIATANQGSEATYESGFVIDKFPISRPNLTFSTLTVSNMSPEDSSIYLCSVDAGPGYTFGSGTRLTVV.

Remarks on this clonotype: Possible read error: a much larger clone is one base away. The J gene is TRBJ2-7, the V gene TRBV7-6, with D uncertain. The CDR3 runs 14 residues. Germline V gives CDR1 SGHVS, CDR2 FNYEAQ. CDR3 amino acids: CASSLGPVGNEQCV. CDR3 sequence (DNA): TGTGCCAGCAGCTTAGGCCCCGTGGGGAACGAGCAGTGCGTC.

The chain employs TRBV4-2 and TRBJ2-3, with 7 bases identical to TRBD2. CDR3 length: 17 residues. Germline assignment: CDR1 LGHNA and CDR2 YNFKEQ. The V and J ends lost 1 base and 4 bases, in that order; junction bases with no gene match: 11. CDR3 sequence (DNA): TGTGCCAGCAGCCAAGGTTTTGTGGCGGGGGTGGCAGATACGCAGTATTTT. Amino acid sequence: CASSQGFVAGVADTQYF.

CDR3 coding DNA: TGTGCCAGCAGCGAAGGACAGGGTACGTTGAATGAGCAGTTCTTC. Its translation: CASSEGQGTLNEQFF. The chain links TRBV9 to TRBJ2-1; 8 nucleotides line up with TRBD1. The CDR3 length is 15 residues. V shed 3 bases, J shed 7 bases, and the junction held 9 bases outside the gene matches. Germline V CDR1 and CDR2: SGDLS, YYNGEE.

This clonotype was recorded at least ten times. This chain links TRBV12-3 or TRBV12-4 with TRBJ2-5; D unresolved. This CDR3 is 15 amino acids long. V dropped 0 bases and J dropped 3 bases, with 11 bases sitting between them. In DNA form, the CDR3 reads TGTGCCAGCAGTTTAGCGCCCTCCGTAGAAGAGACCCAGTACTTC. Its protein is CASSLAPSVEETQYF.

The chain couples TRBV7-3 to TRBJ2-5; D gene ambiguous. CDR1 SGHTA and CDR2 FQGTGA come from the germline V gene. The CDR3 spans 13 residues. V lost 5 bases, J lost 9 bases, and 16 bases lay in between. The CDR3 here is CASSPGRSVAQYF. The CDR3 DNA follows: TGTGCCAGCAGCCCAGGACGCTCAGTGGCCCAGTACTTC.

Note on this clonotype: A read error may be the cause here, since a much bigger clone is one base away. This chain links TRBV6-8 with TRBJ1-2; TRBD1 might be the D (5 bases). Germline V gives CDR1 MNHGY, CDR2 SAAAGT. The CDR3 has 15 amino acids. The CDR3 reads CVSSYSNAGLYGYTF. Here the CDR3 DNA reads TGTGTCAGCAGTTACTCGAACGCAGGGCTCTATGGCTACACCTTC.

This rearrangement joins TRBV12-3 or TRBV12-4 to TRBJ2-7; no reliable D call. This CDR3 comprises 13 residues. Trimming removed 5 bases from V and 7 bases from J, with 15 bases in between. CDR3 sequence (DNA): TGTGCCAGCAGTCTTGCCTACAGTAGGGAGCAGTACGTC. This gives the protein CASSLAYSREQYV.

This clonotype turned up a few times. The V call is TRBV19, the J call TRBJ1-1, with D perhaps TRBD1 (6 bases). V was shortened by 4 bases and J by 0 bases, with 9 bases between the two germline ends. Looked up from germline, CDR1 is LNHDA and CDR2 is SQIVND (reference sequence). The CDR3 sequence is 14 residues long. CDR3 coding DNA: TGTGCCAGTAGTAACAGGGATATGAACACTGAAGCTTTCTTT. This gives the protein CASSNRDMNTEAFF.

The chain recombines TRBV19 with TRBJ2-7; 11 bases line up with TRBD1. The trim removed 3 bases at V and 3 bases at J, leaving 4 bases unmatched. Germline V gene data show CDR1 as LNHDA and CDR2 as SQIVND (reference sequence). This CDR3 spans 15 amino acids. DNA for the CDR3: TGTGCCAGTAGTATTGGACAGGGGGCATTCTACGAGCAGTACTTC. Protein: CASSIGQGAFYEQYF.

This chain connects TRBV29-1 to TRBJ1-1; 9 nucleotides align to TRBD1. The CDR3 sequence is 14 residues long. V lost 6 bases to trimming and J lost 11 bases; unmatched junction nucleotides: 16. The germline CDR1 and CDR2 sequences are SQVTM and ANQGSEA. CDR3 residues: CSVLTGGGTSEAFF. The CDR3 DNA reads TGCAGCGTCCTAACAGGGGGCGGAACTTCGGAGGCTTTCTTT.